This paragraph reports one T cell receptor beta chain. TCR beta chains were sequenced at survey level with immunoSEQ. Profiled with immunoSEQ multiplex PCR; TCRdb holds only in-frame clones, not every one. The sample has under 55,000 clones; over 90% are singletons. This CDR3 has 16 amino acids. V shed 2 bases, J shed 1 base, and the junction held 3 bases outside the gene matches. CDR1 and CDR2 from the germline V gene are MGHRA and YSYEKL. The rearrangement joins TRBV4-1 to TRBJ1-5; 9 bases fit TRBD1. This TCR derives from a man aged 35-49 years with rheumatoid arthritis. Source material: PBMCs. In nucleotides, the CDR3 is TGCGCCAGCAGCCAAACCGGGACAGGGAGCAATCAGCCCCAGCATTTT. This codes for CASSQTGTGSNQPQHF.